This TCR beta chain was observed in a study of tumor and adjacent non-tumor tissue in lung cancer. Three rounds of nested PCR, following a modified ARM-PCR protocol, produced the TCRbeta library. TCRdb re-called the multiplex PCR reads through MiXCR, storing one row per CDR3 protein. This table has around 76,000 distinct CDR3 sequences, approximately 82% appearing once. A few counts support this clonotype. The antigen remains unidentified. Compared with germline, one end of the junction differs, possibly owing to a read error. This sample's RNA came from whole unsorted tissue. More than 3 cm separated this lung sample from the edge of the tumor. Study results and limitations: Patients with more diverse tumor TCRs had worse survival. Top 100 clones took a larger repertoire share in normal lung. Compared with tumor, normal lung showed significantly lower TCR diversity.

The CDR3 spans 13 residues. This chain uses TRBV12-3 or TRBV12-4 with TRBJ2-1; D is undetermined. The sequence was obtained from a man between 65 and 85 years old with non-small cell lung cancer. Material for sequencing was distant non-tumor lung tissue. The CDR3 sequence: CASNLSPGIEQFF. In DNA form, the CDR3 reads TGTGCTAGCAATTTAAGTCCTGGGATTGAGCAGTTCTTC.